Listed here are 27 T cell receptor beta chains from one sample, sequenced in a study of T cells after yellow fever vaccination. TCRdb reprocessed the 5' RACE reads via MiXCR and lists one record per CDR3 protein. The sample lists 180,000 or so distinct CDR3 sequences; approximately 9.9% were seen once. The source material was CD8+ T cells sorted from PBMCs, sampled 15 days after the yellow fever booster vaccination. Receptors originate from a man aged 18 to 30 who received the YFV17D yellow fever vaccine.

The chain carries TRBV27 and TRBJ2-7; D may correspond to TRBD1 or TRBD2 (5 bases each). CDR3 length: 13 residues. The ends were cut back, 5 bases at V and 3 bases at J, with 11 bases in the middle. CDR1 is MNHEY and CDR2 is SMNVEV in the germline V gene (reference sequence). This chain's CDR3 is CASSVRDDYEQYF. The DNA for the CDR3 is TGTGCCAGCAGTGTCCGGGACGACTACGAGCAGTACTTC.

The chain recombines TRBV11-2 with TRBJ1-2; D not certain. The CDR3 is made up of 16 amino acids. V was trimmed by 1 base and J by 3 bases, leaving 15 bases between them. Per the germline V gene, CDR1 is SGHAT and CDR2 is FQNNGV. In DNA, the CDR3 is TGTGCCAGCAGCTTAGTTGAATACGGCGGGTACTATGGCTACACCTTC. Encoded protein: CASSLVEYGGYYGYTF. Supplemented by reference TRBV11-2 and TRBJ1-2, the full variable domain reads EAGVAQSPRYKIIEKRQSVAFWCNPISGHATLYWYQQILGQGPKLLIQFQNNGVVDDSQLPKDRFSAERLKGVDSTLKIQPAKLEDSAVYLCASSLVEYGGYYGYTFGSGTRLTVV.

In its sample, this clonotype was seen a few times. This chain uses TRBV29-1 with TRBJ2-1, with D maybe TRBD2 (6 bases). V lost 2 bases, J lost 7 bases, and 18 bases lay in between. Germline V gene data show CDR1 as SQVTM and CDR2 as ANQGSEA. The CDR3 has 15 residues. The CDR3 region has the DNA TGCAGCGTTGAAATCTACGTGGCTAGCGTTAATGAGCAGTTCTTC. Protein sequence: CSVEIYVASVNEQFF.

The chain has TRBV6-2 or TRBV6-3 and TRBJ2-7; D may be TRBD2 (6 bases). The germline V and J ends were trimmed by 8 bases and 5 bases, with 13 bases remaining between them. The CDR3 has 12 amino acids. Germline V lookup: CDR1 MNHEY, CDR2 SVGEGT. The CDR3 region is CASALWGDEQYV. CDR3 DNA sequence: TGTGCCAGCGCTTTATGGGGGGACGAGCAGTACGTC.

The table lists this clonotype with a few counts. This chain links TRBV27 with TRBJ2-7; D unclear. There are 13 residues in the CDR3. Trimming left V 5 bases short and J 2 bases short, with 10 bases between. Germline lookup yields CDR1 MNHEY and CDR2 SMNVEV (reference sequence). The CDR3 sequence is CASSLSRTYEQYF. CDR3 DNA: TGTGCCAGCAGTCTGTCGCGGACCTACGAGCAGTACTTC.

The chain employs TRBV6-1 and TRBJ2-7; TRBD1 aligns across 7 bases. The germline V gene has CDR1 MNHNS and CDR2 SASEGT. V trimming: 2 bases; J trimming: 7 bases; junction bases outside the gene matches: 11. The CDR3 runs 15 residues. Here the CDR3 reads CASSEPGTATLEQYF. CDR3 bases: TGTGCCAGCAGTGAACCCGGGACAGCCACCCTGGAGCAGTACTTC.

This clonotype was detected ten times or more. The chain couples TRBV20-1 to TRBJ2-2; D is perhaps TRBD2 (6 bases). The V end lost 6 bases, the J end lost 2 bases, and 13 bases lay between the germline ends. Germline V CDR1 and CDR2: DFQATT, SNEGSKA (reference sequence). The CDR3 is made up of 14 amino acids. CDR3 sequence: CSASGGENTGELFF. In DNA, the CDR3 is TGCAGTGCCTCTGGCGGGGAAAACACCGGGGAGCTGTTTTTT.

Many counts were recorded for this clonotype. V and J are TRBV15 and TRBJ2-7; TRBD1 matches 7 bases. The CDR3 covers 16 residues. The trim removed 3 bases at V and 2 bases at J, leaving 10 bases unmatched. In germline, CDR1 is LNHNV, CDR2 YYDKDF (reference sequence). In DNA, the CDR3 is TGTGCCACCAGCAGTTTTCAAGGACAGGTTACCTACGAGCAGTACTTC. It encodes CATSSFQGQVTYEQYF.

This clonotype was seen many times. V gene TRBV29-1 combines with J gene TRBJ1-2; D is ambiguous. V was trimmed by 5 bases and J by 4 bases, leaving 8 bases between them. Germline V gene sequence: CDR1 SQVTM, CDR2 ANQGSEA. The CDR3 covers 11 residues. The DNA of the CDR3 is TGCAGCGTTCGGGTAATCTATGGCTACACCTTC. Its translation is CSVRVIYGYTF.

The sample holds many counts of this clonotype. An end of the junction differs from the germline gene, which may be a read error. The CDR3 coding sequence is TGTGCCAGCAGCCTCGTTAGCACAGATACGCAGTATTTT. This codes for CASSLVSTDTQYF. V and J are TRBV5-1 and TRBJ2-3; D ambiguous. CDR3 size: 13 residues. The germline CDR1 and CDR2 sequences are SGHRS and YFSETQ.

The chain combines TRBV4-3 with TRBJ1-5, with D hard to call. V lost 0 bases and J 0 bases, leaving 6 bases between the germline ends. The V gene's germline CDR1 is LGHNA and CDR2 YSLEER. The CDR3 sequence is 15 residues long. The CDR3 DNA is TGCGCCAGCAGCCAAGACCGTAATAGCAATCAGCCCCAGCATTTT. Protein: CASSQDRNSNQPQHF.

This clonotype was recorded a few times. CDR3 nucleotides: TGTGCCAGCAGCCCTAAGAAGGATACGCAGTATTTT. This gives the protein CASSPKKDTQYF. The chain combines TRBV7-9 with TRBJ2-3; no clear D. CDR1 is SEHNR, CDR2 FQNEAQ, per germline (reference sequence). There are 12 residues in the CDR3. V dropped 5 bases and J dropped 6 bases, with 9 bases sitting between them.

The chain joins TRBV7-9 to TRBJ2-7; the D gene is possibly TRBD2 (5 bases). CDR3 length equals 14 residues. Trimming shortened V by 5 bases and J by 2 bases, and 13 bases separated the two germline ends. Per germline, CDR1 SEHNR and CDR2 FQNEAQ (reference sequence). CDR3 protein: CASSPEEGPYEQYV. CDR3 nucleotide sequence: TGTGCCAGCAGCCCCGAAGAGGGTCCCTACGAGCAGTACGTC.

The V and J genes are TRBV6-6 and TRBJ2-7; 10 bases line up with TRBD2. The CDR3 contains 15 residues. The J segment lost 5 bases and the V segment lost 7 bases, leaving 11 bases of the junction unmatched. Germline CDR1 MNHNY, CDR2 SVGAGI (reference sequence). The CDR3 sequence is CASTRTSGRPDEQYF. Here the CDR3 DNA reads TGTGCCAGCACCAGGACTAGCGGCCGCCCGGACGAGCAGTACTTC.

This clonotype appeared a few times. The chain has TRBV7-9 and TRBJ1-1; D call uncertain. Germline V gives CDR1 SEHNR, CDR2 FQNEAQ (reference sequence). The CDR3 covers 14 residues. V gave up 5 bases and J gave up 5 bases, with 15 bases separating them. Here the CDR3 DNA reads TGTGCCAGCAGCCCCCCGCCAGGAGGAACTGAAGCTTTCTTT. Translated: CASSPPPGGTEAFF.

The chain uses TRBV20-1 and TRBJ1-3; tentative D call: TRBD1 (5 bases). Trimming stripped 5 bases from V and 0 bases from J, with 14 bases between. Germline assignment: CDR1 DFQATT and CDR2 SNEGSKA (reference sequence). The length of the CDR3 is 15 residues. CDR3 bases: TGCAGTGCTGTTCCTCCGACAGTCTCTGGAAACACCATATATTTT. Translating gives CSAVPPTVSGNTIYF.

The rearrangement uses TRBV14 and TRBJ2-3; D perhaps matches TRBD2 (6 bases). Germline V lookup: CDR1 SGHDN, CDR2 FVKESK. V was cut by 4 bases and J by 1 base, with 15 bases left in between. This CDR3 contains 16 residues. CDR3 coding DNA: TGTGCCAGCAGCCTAGGATGGACTACCGGCACAGATACGCAGTATTTT. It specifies CASSLGWTTGTDTQYF.

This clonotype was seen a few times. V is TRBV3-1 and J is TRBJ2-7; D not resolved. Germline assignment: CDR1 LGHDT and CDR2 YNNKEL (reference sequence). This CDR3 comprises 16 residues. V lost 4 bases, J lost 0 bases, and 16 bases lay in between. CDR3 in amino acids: CASSPPPHLSSYEQYV. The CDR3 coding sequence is TGTGCCAGCAGCCCCCCCCCACATCTATCCTCCTACGAGCAGTACGTC.

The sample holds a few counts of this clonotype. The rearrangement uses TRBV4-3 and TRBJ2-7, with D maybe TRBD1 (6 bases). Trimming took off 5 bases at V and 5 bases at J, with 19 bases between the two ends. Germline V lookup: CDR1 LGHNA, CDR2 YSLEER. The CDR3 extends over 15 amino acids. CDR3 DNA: TGCGCCAGCAGCTTTACTGTCCGGGACAACCACGAGCAGTACTTC. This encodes CASSFTVRDNHEQYF.

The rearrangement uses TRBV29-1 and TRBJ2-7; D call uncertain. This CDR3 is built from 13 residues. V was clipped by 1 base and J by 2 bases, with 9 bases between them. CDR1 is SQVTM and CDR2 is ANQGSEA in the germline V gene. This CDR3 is CSVEVASAYEQYF. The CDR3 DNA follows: TGCAGCGTTGAAGTAGCATCGGCCTACGAGCAGTACTTC.

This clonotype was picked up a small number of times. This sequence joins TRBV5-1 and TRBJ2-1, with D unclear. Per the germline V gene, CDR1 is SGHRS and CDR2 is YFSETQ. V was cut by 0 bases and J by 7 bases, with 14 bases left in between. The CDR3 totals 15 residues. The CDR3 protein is CASSLDSGVVNEQFF. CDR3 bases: TGCGCCAGCAGCTTGGATTCAGGAGTAGTGAATGAGCAGTTCTTC. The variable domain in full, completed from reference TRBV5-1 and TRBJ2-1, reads KAGVTQTPRYLIKTRGQQVTLSCSPISGHRSVSWYQQTPGQGLQFLFEYFSETQRNKGNFPGRFSGRQFSNSRSEMNVSTLELGDSALYLCASSLDSGVVNEQFFGPGTRLTVL.

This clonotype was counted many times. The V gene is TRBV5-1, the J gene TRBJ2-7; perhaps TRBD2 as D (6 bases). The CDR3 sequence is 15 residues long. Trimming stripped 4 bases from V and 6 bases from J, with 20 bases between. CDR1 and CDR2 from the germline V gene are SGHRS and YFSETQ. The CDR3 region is CASSQKSGLLGEQYF. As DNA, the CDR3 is TGCGCCAGCAGCCAGAAATCGGGACTCCTGGGCGAGCAGTACTTC.

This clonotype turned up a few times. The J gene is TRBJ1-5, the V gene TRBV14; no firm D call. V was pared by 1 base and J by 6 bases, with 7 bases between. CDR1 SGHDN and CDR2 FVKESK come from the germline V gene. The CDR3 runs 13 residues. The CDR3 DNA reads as TGTGCCAGCAGCCAAGGCAGTTTTCAGCCCCAGCATTTT. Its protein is CASSQGSFQPQHF.

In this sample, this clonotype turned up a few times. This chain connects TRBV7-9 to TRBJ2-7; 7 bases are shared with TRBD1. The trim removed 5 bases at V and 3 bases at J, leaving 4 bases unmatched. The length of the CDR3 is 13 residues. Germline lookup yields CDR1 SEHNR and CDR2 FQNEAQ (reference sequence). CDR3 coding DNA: TGTGCCAGCAGCGCCCGGGACAGCTACGAGCAGTACGTC. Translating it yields CASSARDSYEQYV.

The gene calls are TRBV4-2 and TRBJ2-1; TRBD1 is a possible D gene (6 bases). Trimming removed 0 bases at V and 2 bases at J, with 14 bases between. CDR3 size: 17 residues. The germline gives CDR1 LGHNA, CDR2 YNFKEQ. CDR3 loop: CASSQDQDSSTYNEQFF. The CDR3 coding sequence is TGTGCCAGCAGCCAAGATCAGGACAGCTCAACCTACAATGAGCAGTTCTTC.

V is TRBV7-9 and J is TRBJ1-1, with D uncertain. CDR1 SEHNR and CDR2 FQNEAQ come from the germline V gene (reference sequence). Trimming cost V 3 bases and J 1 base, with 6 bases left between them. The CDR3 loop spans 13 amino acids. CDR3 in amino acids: CASSFRQNTEAFF. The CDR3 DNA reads TGTGCCAGCAGCTTCCGACAGAACACTGAAGCTTTCTTT.

CDR3 amino acids: CASSLGGPQETQYF. Written as DNA, the CDR3 is TGTGCCAGCAGCCTCGGGGGTCCCCAAGAGACCCAGTACTTC. The J gene is TRBJ2-5, the V gene TRBV11-1, with D tentatively TRBD2 (6 bases). Germline loops: CDR1 SGHAT, CDR2 FQDESV (reference sequence). V was clipped by 5 bases and J by 1 base, with 11 bases between them. The length of the CDR3 is 14 residues.